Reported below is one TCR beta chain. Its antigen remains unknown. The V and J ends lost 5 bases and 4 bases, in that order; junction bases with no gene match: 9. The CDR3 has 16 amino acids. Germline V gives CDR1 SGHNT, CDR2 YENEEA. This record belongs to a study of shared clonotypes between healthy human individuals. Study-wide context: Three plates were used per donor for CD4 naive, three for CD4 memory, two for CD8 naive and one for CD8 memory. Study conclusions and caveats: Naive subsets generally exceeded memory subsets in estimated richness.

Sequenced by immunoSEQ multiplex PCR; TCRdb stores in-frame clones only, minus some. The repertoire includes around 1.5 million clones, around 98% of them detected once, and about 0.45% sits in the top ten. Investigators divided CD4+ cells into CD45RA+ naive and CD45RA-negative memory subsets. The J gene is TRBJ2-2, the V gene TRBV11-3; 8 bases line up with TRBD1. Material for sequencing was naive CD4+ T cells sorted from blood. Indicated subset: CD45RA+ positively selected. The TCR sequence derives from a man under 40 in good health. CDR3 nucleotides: TGTGCCAGCAGCCCCGGACAGGGAATGTCCACCGGGGAGCTGTTTTTT. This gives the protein CASSPGQGMSTGELFF.